The entry that follows covers one T cell receptor beta chain sequence. No antigen is known for it. These data originate in a study of shared clonotypes between healthy human individuals. Study-wide points: Sequencing of the sorted subsets was shown by rarefaction to be incomplete despite large depth. Non-shared clonotypes had lower generation probabilities than those shared by all four donors. Naive subsets generally exceeded memory subsets in estimated richness.

Germline lookup yields CDR1 SGHRS and CDR2 YFSETQ. CDR3 length: 13 residues. V was shortened by 5 bases and J by 5 bases, with 12 bases between the two germline ends. The method was immunoSEQ multiplex PCR; TCRdb's version includes in-frame clones alone and lacks a portion of them. The data show more than 2 million clones, with 85% to 95% seen just once and more than 0.1% held by the top ten. Input material: naive CD4+ T cells sorted from blood. Regarding subset: CD45RA+ positively selected. J is TRBJ2-3 and V is TRBV5-1; possible D gene TRBD2, 6 bases. This clonotype was sampled from a man younger than 30 in good health. The CDR3 loop reads CASSSGPQDTQYF. The CDR3 DNA reads TGCGCCAGCAGTAGCGGTCCTCAAGATACGCAGTATTTT.